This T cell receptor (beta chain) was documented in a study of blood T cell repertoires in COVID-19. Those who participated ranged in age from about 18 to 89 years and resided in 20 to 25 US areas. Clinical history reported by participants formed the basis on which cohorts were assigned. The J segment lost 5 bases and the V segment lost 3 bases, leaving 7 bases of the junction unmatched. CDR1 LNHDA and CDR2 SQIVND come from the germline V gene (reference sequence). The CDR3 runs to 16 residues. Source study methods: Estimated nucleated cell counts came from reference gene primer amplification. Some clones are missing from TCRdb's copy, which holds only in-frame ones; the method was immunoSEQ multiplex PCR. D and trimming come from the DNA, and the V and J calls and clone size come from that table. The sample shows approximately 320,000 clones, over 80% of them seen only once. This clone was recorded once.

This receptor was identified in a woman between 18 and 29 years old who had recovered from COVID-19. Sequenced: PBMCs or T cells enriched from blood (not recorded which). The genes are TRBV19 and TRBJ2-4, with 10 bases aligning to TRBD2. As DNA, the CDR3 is TGTGCCAGTAGTATTGCCGCTAGCGGGAGCCAAAACATTCAGTACTTC. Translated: CASSIAASGSQNIQYF.